The TCR beta chain under discussion was sequenced for a study of glioma-infiltrating T cells. V dropped 4 bases and J dropped 0 bases, with 11 bases sitting between them. Germline V gene data show CDR1 as SQVTM and CDR2 as ANQGSEA. This CDR3 comprises 14 residues. Using RNA template, CDR3s of TCR alpha and beta were amplified with iRepertoire arm-PCR. TCRdb redid the calling of the multiplex PCR reads with MiXCR, one entry per CDR3 protein. The repertoire holds approximately 12,000 distinct CDR3 sequences, with roughly 29% as singletons. The receptor comes from a human donor with low-grade glioma or glioblastoma, undergoing nonglioma brain surgery, or in good health (not recorded which). The chain is built from TRBV29-1 and TRBJ2-3; D uncertain. The sample taken for sequencing was glioma tissue, nonneoplastic brain tissue, or PBMCs (not recorded which). CDR3 DNA: TGCAGCGTTGGTACCCTCGGGAGCACAGATACGCAGTATTTT. This sequence encodes CSVGTLGSTDTQYF.